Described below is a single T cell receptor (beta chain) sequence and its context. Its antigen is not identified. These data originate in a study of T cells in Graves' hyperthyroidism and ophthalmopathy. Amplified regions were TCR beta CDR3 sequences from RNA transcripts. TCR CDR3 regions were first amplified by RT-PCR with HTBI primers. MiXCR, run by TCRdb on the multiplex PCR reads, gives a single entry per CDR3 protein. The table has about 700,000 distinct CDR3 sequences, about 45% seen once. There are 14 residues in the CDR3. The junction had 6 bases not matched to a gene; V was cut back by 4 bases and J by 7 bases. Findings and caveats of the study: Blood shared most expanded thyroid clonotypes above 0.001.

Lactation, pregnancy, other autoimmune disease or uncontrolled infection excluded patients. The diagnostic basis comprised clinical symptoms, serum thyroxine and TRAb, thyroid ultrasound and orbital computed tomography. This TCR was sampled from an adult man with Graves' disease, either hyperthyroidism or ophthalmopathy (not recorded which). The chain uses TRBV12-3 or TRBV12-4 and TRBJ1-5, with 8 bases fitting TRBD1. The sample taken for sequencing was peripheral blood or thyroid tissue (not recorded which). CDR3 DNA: TGTGCCAGCAGTTACGGACAGGGTTTCCAGCCCCAGCATTTT. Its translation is CASSYGQGFQPQHF.